The present T cell receptor (beta chain) was sequenced within a study of CD8 T cells in Susac syndrome. Sequencing of TCR beta, carried out with a high-throughput approach, was applied to CD8+ and CD4+ T cells from the blood. The CD8+ and CD4+ T cells were negatively isolated, with the TEMRA cells enriched by FACS. This CDR3 has 14 amino acids. The germline V gene has CDR1 MNHEY and CDR2 SVGEGT. V trimming: 7 bases; J trimming: 5 bases; junction bases outside the gene matches: 11. Reverse transcription used roughly 0.45 to 1 ug RNA and random hexamers. One entry per CDR3 protein results from TCRdb running MiXCR on the immunoSEQ multiplex PCR reads. Of about 400,000 distinct CDR3 sequences in the sample, approximately 85% are singletons; the top ten hold around 0.12%.

V and J are TRBV6-2 or TRBV6-3 and TRBJ2-7; 7 positions agree with TRBD1. The sequence derives from a human donor with multiple sclerosis. Sequencing was performed on CD8+ T cells from PBMCs. The CDR3 protein is CASTLTGGQDEQYF. Here the CDR3 DNA reads TGTGCCAGCACTCTCACTGGCGGACAGGACGAGCAGTACTTC.